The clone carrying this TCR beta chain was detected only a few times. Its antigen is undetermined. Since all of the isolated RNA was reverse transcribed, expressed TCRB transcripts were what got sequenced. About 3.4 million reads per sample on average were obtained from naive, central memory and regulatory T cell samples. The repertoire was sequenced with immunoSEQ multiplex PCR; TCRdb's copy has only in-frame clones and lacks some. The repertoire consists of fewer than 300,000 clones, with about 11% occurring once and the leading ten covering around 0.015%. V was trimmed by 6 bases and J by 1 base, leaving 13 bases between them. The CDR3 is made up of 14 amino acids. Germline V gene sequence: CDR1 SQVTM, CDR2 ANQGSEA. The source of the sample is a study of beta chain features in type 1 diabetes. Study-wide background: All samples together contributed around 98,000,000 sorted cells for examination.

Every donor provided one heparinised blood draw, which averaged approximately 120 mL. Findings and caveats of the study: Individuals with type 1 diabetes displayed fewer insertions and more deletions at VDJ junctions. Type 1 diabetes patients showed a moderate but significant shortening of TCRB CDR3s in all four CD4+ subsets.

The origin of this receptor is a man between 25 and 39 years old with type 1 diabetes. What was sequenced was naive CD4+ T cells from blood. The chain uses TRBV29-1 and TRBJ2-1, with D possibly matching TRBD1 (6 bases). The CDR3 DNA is TGCAGCGTGAGGGGACACCCATCCTACAATGAGCAGTTCTTC. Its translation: CSVRGHPSYNEQFF.